This T cell receptor (beta chain) appears in the sequencing data of a study of T cells after posttransplantation cyclophosphamide. The study, taken as a whole, reports: After PTCy, TRB diversity resembled that of CNI/methotrexate controls.

The data were produced by immunoSEQ multiplex PCR, yet TCRdb's version contains in-frame clones alone and is incomplete. The sample shows roughly 9,200 clones, 89% of them seen only once. Germline values: CDR1 SGHRS, CDR2 YFSETQ. The CDR3 covers 14 residues. The V segment lost 5 bases and the J segment 5 bases; nucleotides outside the gene matches: 6. To note about this clone: No antigen is known for it.

Input material: memory CD4+ T cells sorted from PBMCs. V gene TRBV5-1 combines with J gene TRBJ2-1, with TRBD2 matching over 8 bases. The origin of this receptor is a woman aged 55-69 years in good health, CMV-negative, and a related stem cell transplant donor. The CDR3: CASSGLAKDNEQFF. CDR3 in DNA: TGCGCCAGCAGTGGACTAGCCAAGGACAATGAGCAGTTCTTC.